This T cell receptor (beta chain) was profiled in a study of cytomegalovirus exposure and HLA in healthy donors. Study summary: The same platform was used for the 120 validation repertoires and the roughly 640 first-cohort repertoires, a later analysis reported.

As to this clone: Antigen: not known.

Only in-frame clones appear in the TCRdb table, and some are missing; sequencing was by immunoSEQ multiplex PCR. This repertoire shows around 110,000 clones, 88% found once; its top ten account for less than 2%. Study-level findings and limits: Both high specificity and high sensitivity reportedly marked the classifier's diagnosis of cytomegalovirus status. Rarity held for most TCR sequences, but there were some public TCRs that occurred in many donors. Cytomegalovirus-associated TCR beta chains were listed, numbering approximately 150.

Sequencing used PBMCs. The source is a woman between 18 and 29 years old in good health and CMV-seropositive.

The CDR3 DNA sequence: TGTGCCAGCACCCCGGGACTAGCCCTGACGACCCAGTACTTC. Translating gives CASTPGLALTTQYF. The V call is TRBV9, the J call TRBJ2-5, with 9 bases fitting TRBD2. Germline CDR1 and CDR2: SGDLS and YYNGEE. The CDR3 contains 14 residues. Trimming at V came to 6 bases and at J to 7 bases, leaving 10 bases not matched to a gene.